This T cell receptor (beta chain) comes out of a study of blood T cell repertoires in COVID-19 (dated by TCRdb to 2018 to 2021). The study in broad terms: Collaborator samples came from the United States, Italy and Spain and covered acute and convalescent phases of COVID-19. The material from the prospective study consisted of cDNA or gDNA derived from T cells, B-cell-depleted T cells, or PBMCs. Subjects who had been exposed to COVID-19, were actively infected with it, or had recovered from it provided the deeply sampled blood TCRbeta repertoires that made up the dataset. Nearly every sample came with metadata listing a de-identified subject ID, COVID-19 status, age in years and sex. The samples were drawn from two sources: the first 160 participants of the ongoing ImmuneRACE study, and 1,254 subjects contributed by 6 global collaborators. The repertoires were released in a freely available public database meant as a resource for research on the immune response to SARS-CoV-2. Where available, HLA class I and class II types were taken from metadata supplied by the sample provider and were not determined by assay-based typing. The paper's findings and limits, for the study overall: The quantity of clinical and demographic metadata differed by source and by participant and was supplied without curation.

Whole blood was collected in K2EDTA tubes by collaborating institutions according to the institutions' own protocols. For TCRbeta analysis, collaborator samples were shipped as frozen whole blood, as isolated PBMCs, or as DNA extracted from either sample type. V sheds 1 base and J sheds 4 bases, leaving 16 bases between their ends. Reading from cysteine to phenylalanine, the CDR3 counts 17 amino acids. Just the 51-base CDR3 DNA is kept, in frame starting at base 1. Taken from the germline V gene, the CDR1 and CDR2 loops are LGHNA and YNFKEQ. The immunoSEQ Assay, a bias-controlled multiplex PCR, was used to amplify TCRbeta CDR3 regions from genomic DNA. The original methods were these. Nucleated cell counts per sample were estimated from amplification of reference gene primers within the assay. Sequence reads were collapsed and filtered to measure the absolute abundance of every unique TCRbeta CDR3 rearrangement. For each sample, productive Simpson clonality was calculated as the square root of Simpson's diversity index over productive rearrangements. This immuneACCESS table, as held by TCRdb, lists in-frame sequences with V and J called but not all clones. Of the missing ones, under half trace to an unresolved V gene in checked studies; the others have no known cause. V and J calls and clone size are copied from that table; D and trimming were computed from the DNA. The sample table records roughly 84,000 clones; over 70% of these occur just once. The ten top clones hold around 4.2% of the sample.

Concerning this clone: This receptor's antigen is unknown. No much larger clone exists at a distance of one base, and base qualities are not known.

The chain joins TRBV4-2 to TRBJ2-2, and possibly TRBD1, on 6 matching bases. Sequences were obtained from peripheral blood. The TCR comes from a woman aged 45-60 years with acute or convalescent COVID-19. The CDR3 region: CASSQGPRGGGTGELFF. The nucleotide sequence is given as TGTGCCAGCAGCCAAGGTCCCAGGGGCGGAGGCACCGGGGAGCTGTTTTTT.